These 22 T cell receptor beta chains came from one sample sequenced in a study. Each CDR3 protein gets one entry after TCRdb re-called the 5' RACE reads with MiXCR. The top ten clones hold more than 4% of a sample with tens of thousands of distinct CDR3 sequences, roughly a fifth of them seen once. Cells sorted as Tregs were CD4+, CD25+ and CD127-/low. The sample consisted of Tregs sorted from blood. The receptors derive from a female donor with breast cancer.

This clonotype was picked up many times. The chain is built from TRBV5-6 and TRBJ1-1, with D perhaps TRBD1 (5 bases). CDR1 SGHDT and CDR2 YYEEEE come from the germline V gene. V dropped 3 bases and J dropped 6 bases, with 24 bases sitting between them. The CDR3 consists of 17 residues. The CDR3 protein is CASSSFVGTDGKSEAFF. In DNA, the CDR3 is TGTGCCAGCAGCTCCTTCGTGGGGACGGACGGAAAGTCTGAAGCTTTCTTT.

This clonotype was seen a few times. This rearrangement joins TRBV6-1 to TRBJ2-7, with D unclear. CDR3 length: 10 amino acids. Trimming stripped 6 bases from V and 6 bases from J, with 6 bases between. Germline V gene lookup returns CDR1 MNHNS and CDR2 SASEGT. CDR3 amino acids: CASRAREQYF. The CDR3 nucleotides are TGTGCCAGCAGGGCCCGCGAGCAGTACTTC.

This clonotype was seen a few times. The chain joins TRBV20-1 to TRBJ2-7, with 14 nucleotides matching TRBD2. The V segment lost 0 bases and the J segment 3 bases; nucleotides outside the gene matches: 1. The CDR3 loop spans 15 amino acids. CDR1 is DFQATT, CDR2 SNEGSKA, per germline (reference sequence). CDR3 region: CSAREGLAGDYEQYF. CDR3 nucleotides: TGCAGTGCTAGAGAGGGACTAGCGGGAGACTACGAGCAGTACTTC.

The chain has TRBV5-1 and TRBJ2-5; 16 nucleotides align to TRBD2. The CDR3 runs to 22 residues. Germline-derived CDR1 and CDR2 are SGHRS and YFSETQ. The V segment lost 4 bases and the J segment 3 bases; nucleotides outside the gene matches: 21. In DNA, the CDR3 is TGCGCCAGCAGCACCGGACAGGGACCCACGGGACTAGCGGGAGGGCCGGAAGAGACCCAGTACTTC. Translating it yields CASSTGQGPTGLAGGPEETQYF.

Points on this clonotype: This clone may be a read error of a much larger clone one base away. The gene calls are TRBV7-2 and TRBJ1-1; perhaps TRBD1 as D (5 bases). Germline V lookup: CDR1 SGHTA, CDR2 FQGNSA. This CDR3 spans 14 amino acids. CDR3: CAGSLRRGPTEAFF. The CDR3 bases are TGTGCCGGCAGCCTCCGAAGGGGCCCCACTGAAGCTTTCTTT.

This rearrangement joins TRBV7-2 to TRBJ2-5; D is possibly TRBD1 or TRBD2 (5 bases each). Germline CDR1 SGHTA, CDR2 FQGNSA. The CDR3 has 13 residues. The V end lost 6 bases, the J end lost 1 base, and 9 bases lay between the germline ends. The CDR3 DNA is TGTGCCAGCAGGGACGGGACCCAAGAGACCCAGTACTTC. As protein: CASRDGTQETQYF.

The gene calls are TRBV15 and TRBJ2-2; D not certain. The CDR3 length is 11 residues. Trimming took 5 bases from V and 4 from J, leaving 2 bases between them. Germline V gene sequence: CDR1 LNHNV, CDR2 YYDKDF (reference sequence). The CDR3 DNA sequence: TGTGCCACCAGCGCCACCGGGGAGCTGTTTTTT. Its protein is CATSATGELFF.

The sample holds many counts of this clonotype. This chain uses TRBV20-1 with TRBJ2-3, with D possibly being TRBD1 (6 bases). There are 13 residues in the CDR3. Germline V CDR1 and CDR2: DFQATT, SNEGSKA (reference sequence). The V gene lost 3 bases and the J gene lost 4 bases, with 11 bases spanning the gap. CDR3 coding DNA: TGCAGTGCTAGCCTCCGGACAGCAGATACGCAGTATTTT. This sequence encodes CSASLRTADTQYF.

V gene TRBV6-1 combines with J gene TRBJ2-1, with D possibly called TRBD1 or TRBD2 (5 bases each). This CDR3 comprises 16 residues. Looked up from germline, CDR1 is MNHNS and CDR2 is SASEGT. The germline V and J ends were trimmed by 2 bases and 5 bases, with 16 bases remaining between them. For the CDR3, the DNA is TGTGCCAGCAGTGAATTAAGAGGGACCCTTGACAATGAGCAGTTCTTC. It codes for CASSELRGTLDNEQFF.

Many counts were recorded for this clonotype. V is TRBV12-3 or TRBV12-4 and J is TRBJ2-3; no reliable D call. This CDR3 spans 15 amino acids. Trimming stripped 0 bases from V and 3 bases from J, with 10 bases between. In DNA, the CDR3 is TGTGCCAGCAGTTTAGCCCGATACTCTACAGATACGCAGTATTTT. It specifies CASSLARYSTDTQYF.

This clonotype was counted ten times or more. V usage is TRBV4-3 and J usage is TRBJ2-1; the match to TRBD1 covers 7 bases. The V gene end was trimmed by 6 bases and the J gene end by 7 bases; junction bases not matched to a gene: 9. CDR3 length: 14 residues. The V gene's germline CDR1 is LGHNA and CDR2 YSLEER. This CDR3 is CASRLQGSRNEQFF. CDR3 nucleotide sequence: TGCGCCAGCAGGCTACAGGGGTCTAGGAATGAGCAGTTCTTC.

This clonotype was found many times. V and J are TRBV5-1 and TRBJ1-1; weak D call: TRBD1 (5 bases). The ends were cut back, 4 bases at V and 3 bases at J, with 19 bases in the middle. The length of the CDR3 is 16 residues. Germline lookup yields CDR1 SGHRS and CDR2 YFSETQ. The CDR3 protein is CASSPQGTRSDTEAFF. The CDR3, as DNA: TGCGCCAGCAGCCCCCAAGGGACGCGGTCGGACACTGAAGCTTTCTTT.

Points on this clonotype: One junction end does not reproduce the germline sequence, and a read error may be involved. The rearrangement joins TRBV5-1 to TRBJ2-7; 7 positions agree with TRBD1. Germline values: CDR1 SGHRS, CDR2 YFSETQ. The CDR3 is 14 residues long. CDR3 nucleotides: TGTGCCAGCAGCCCGGGACAGTACTCCTACGAGCAGTACTTC. This gives the protein CASSPGQYSYEQYF. The entire variable domain, with the rest obtained from reference TRBV5-1 and TRBJ2-7, is as follows: KAGVTQTPRYLIKTRGQQVTLSCSPISGHRSVSWYQQTPGQGLQFLFEYFSETQRNKGNFPGRFSGRQFSNSRSEMNVSTLELGDSALYLCASSPGQYSYEQYFGPGTRLTVT.

This clonotype has at least ten counts. The V and J genes are TRBV27 and TRBJ2-7; D not certain. Germline CDR1 and CDR2: MNHEY and SMNVEV (reference sequence). CDR3 length: 11 amino acids. V was cut by 10 bases and J by 3 bases, with 10 bases left in between. CDR3 loop: CATAAGYEQYF. The CDR3, as DNA: TGTGCCACCGCGGCCGGCTACGAGCAGTACTTC.

As to this clonotype: A much larger clone differs by one base, so this may be a read error. The chain carries TRBV20-1 and TRBJ2-1; D is possibly TRBD2 (5 bases). The V gene's germline CDR1 is DFQATT and CDR2 SNEGSKA (reference sequence). The CDR3 has 16 amino acids. V lost 0 bases and J 6 bases, leaving 18 bases between the germline ends. The CDR3 DNA reads TGCAGTGCTAGAGATGCCGCTAGCAGGAGTGGCAATGAGCAGTTCTTC. This translates into CSARDAASRSGNEQFF.

Regarding this clonotype: A much larger clonotype is one base distant, so this may be a read error. The CDR3 nucleotides are TGTGCCAGCAGCTCCTCGGGACGTAGAGATCACGTC. This gives the protein CASSSSGRRDHV. The gene calls are TRBV12-3 or TRBV12-4 and TRBJ2-7; D might be TRBD1 or TRBD2, each matching 5 bases. The CDR3 has 12 residues.

This clonotype is medium-sized in the sample. The chain couples TRBV6-6 to TRBJ1-4, with D tentatively TRBD1 (6 bases). CDR1 is MNHNY, CDR2 SVGAGI, per germline (reference sequence). Trimming removed 7 bases at V and 8 bases at J, with 11 bases between. The CDR3 loop spans 12 amino acids. CDR3: CASTPTGEKLFF. The CDR3, as DNA: TGTGCCAGCACGCCCACAGGGGAAAAACTGTTTTTT.

This clonotype was seen at least ten times. The rearrangement links TRBV10-3 to TRBJ1-5, with a possible D match to TRBD1 (5 bases). Germline loops: CDR1 ENHRY, CDR2 SYGVKD. CDR3 length equals 15 residues. V shed 2 bases and J shed 0 bases, with 8 bases lying between them. This CDR3 is CAISENRNSNQPQHF. CDR3 coding DNA: TGTGCCATCAGTGAGAACAGGAATAGCAATCAGCCCCAGCATTTT.

The chain recombines TRBV29-1 with TRBJ2-5; maybe TRBD1 (7 bases). The V gene lost 4 bases and the J gene lost 2 bases, with 14 bases spanning the gap. This CDR3 has 14 residues. Per the germline V gene, CDR1 is SQVTM and CDR2 is ANQGSEA. The CDR3 DNA reads TGCAGCGTTGGGACAGGAGGGGGACAAGAGACCCAGTACTTC. This gives the protein CSVGTGGGQETQYF.

This clonotype showed up just a few times. The chain carries TRBV7-8 and TRBJ2-1; D is possibly TRBD2 (6 bases). The germline CDR1 and CDR2 sequences are SGHVS and FQNEAQ. This CDR3 has 15 residues. V lost 0 bases and J 4 bases, leaving 10 bases between the germline ends. The CDR3 DNA reads TGTGCCAGCAGCTTAGCGCGGGGCCAGTACAATGAGCAGTTCTTC. This translates into CASSLARGQYNEQFF. Complete variable domain (other parts from reference TRBV7-8 and TRBJ2-1): GAGVSQSPRYKVAKRGQDVALRCDPISGHVSLFWYQQALGQGPEFLTYFQNEAQLDKSGLPSDRFFAERPEGSVSTLKIQRTQQEDSAVYLCASSLARGQYNEQFFGPGTRLTVL.

Of note for this clonotype: A much larger clone is a single base away; this may be a read error. The CDR3 region has the DNA TGCGCCAGCATCCAAGAGAGTGTAGGGCAGTACTTC. Translation gives CASIQESVGQYF. The V gene is TRBV4-1, the J gene TRBJ2-7; D not certain. Germline CDR1 is MGHRA and CDR2 is YSYEKL. This CDR3 is built from 12 residues.

This clonotype has more than one count but fewer than ten. V gene TRBV14 combines with J gene TRBJ2-7; 9 bases agree with TRBD1. Trimming took 4 bases from V and 6 from J; bases not matched to a gene: 16. CDR1 is SGHDN and CDR2 is FVKESK in the germline V gene. The CDR3 loop spans 17 amino acids. The CDR3 DNA reads TGTGCCAGCAGCCGCTCCAAGGGGACAGGGAATGTACGCGAGCAGTACTTC. Protein: CASSRSKGTGNVREQYF.